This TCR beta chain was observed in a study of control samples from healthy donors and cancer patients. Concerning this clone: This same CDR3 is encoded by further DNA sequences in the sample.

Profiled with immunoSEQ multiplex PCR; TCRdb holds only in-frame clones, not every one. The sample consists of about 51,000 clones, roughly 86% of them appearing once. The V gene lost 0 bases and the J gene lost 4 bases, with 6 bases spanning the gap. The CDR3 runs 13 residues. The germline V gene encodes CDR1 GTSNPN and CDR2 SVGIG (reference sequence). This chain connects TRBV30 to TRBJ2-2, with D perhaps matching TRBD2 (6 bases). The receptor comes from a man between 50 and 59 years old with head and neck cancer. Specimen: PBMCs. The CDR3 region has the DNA TGTGCCTGGAGTGTGGGAGGCACCGGGGAGCTGTTTTTT. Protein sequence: CAWSVGGTGELFF.